This TCR beta chain was captured by sequencing in a study of T cell repertoires in aging, cancer and after chemotherapy. For the study at large: Donors were grouped into six age bands spanning 30 or younger through 70 or older. Patients with glioblastoma brain tumors were sampled before and after temozolomide-based therapy. About 8.8 million TCR reads were in the whole dataset. Notes on the study in general: No conclusions about immunological memory after chemotherapy can be drawn from the repertoire data.

This clonotype has a handful of counts. The antigen remains undetermined. Amplification of TCR beta used genomic DNA extracted from peripheral blood. Rearranged V-D-J TRB sequences were amplified with a mixed TRB-A/B primer pool. TCRdb itself ran the multiplex PCR reads through MiXCR, one entry per CDR3 protein. The sample carries roughly 2,300 distinct CDR3 sequences, around 24% recorded once. V lost 6 bases and J 6 bases, leaving 14 bases between the germline ends. CDR3 length equals 13 residues. Germline CDR1 reads MGHDK; CDR2 reads SYGVNS. The chain recombines TRBV25-1 with TRBJ1-1; the D is unclear. The material sequenced was blood. This clonotype originated in a human donor with a solid tumor. The DNA for the CDR3 is TGTGCCAGCAGCACGAGGGTTTCCCCTGAAGCTTTCTTT. Its translation: CASSTRVSPEAFF.